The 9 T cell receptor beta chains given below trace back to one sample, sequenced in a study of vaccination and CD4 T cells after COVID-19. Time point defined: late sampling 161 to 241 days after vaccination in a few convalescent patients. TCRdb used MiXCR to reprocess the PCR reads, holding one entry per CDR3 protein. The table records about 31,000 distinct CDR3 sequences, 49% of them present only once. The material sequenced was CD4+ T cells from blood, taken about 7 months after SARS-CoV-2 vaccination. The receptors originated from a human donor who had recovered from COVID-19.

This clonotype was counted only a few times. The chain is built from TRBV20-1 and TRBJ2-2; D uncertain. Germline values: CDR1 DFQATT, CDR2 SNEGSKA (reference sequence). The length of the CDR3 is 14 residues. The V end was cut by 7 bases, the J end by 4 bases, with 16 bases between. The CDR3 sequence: CSVPLGRTTGELFF. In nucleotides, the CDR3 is TGCAGTGTTCCCCTAGGCCGGACCACCGGGGAGCTGTTTTTT.

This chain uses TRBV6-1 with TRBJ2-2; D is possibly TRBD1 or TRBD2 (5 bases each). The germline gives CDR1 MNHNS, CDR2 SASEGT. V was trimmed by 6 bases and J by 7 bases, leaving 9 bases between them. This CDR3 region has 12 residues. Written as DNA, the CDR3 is TGTGCCAGCAGGACGGGGCTCGGGGAGCTGTTTTTT. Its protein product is CASRTGLGELFF.

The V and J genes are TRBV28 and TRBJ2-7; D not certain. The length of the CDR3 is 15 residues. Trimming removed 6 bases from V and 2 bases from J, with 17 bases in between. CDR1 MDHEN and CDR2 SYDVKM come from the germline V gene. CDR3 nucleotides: TGTGCCAGCAGCACGATCATCCTCACCCCCTACGAGCAGTACTTC. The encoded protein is CASSTIILTPYEQYF.

The CDR3 DNA follows: TGTGCCAGCAGTTTATTAGCCGGAGCCCGCAATCAGCCCCAGCATTTT. It specifies CASSLLAGARNQPQHF. V and J are TRBV28 and TRBJ1-5; D remains ambiguous. The CDR3 totals 16 residues. Between the trimmed V and J ends, which lost 1 base and 2 bases, there was a span of 12 bases. The germline V gene encodes CDR1 MDHEN and CDR2 SYDVKM.

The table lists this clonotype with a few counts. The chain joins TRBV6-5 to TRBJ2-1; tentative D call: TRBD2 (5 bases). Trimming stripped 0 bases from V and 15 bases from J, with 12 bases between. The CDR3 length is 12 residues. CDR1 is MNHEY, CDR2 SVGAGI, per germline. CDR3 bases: TGTGCCAGCAGTTACTCGGGCTCGGGGTGGTTCTTC. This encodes CASSYSGSGWFF.

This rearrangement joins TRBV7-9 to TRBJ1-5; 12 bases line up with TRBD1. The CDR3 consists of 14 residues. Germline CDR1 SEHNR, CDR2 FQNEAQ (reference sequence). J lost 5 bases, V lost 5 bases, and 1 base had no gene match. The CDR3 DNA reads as TGTGCCAGCAGCCGGGACAGGGGGCATCAGCCCCAGCATTTT. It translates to CASSRDRGHQPQHF. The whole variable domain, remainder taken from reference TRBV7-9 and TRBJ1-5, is DTGVSQNPRHKITKRGQNVTFRCDPISEHNRLYWYRQTLGQGPEFLTYFQNEAQLEKSRLLSDRFSAERPKGSFSTLEIQRTEQGDSAMYLCASSRDRGHQPQHFGDGTRLSIL.

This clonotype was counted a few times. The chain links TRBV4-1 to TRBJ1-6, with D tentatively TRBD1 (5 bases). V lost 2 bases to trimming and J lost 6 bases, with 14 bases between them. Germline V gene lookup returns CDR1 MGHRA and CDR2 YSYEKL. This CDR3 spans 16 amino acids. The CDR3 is CASSQSALTVNSPLHF. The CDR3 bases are TGCGCCAGCAGCCAATCGGCACTGACAGTTAATTCACCCCTCCACTTT.

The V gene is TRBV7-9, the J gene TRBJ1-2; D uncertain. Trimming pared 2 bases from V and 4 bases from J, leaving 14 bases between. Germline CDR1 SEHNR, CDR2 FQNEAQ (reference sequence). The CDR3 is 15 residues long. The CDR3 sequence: CASSLQVSESYGYTF. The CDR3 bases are TGTGCCAGCAGCTTACAGGTATCCGAGTCCTATGGCTACACCTTC. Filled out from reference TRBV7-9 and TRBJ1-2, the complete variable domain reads DTGVSQNPRHKITKRGQNVTFRCDPISEHNRLYWYRQTLGQGPEFLTYFQNEAQLEKSRLLSDRFSAERPKGSFSTLEIQRTEQGDSAMYLCASSLQVSESYGYTFGSGTRLTVV.

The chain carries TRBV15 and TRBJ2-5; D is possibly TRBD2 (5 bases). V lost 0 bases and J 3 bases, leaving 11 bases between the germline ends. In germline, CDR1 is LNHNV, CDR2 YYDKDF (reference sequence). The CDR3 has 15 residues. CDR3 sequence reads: CATSRDRMGEETQYF. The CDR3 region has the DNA TGTGCCACCAGCAGAGATCGTATGGGAGAAGAGACCCAGTACTTC.